The entry that follows covers one T cell receptor (beta chain) sequence. The source of the sample is a study of blood T cell repertoires in COVID-19. Whole-study context: PBMCs, B-cell-depleted T cells, or T cells were the source of the cDNA or gDNA that made up the material.

This CDR3 contains 13 residues. V gave up 6 bases and J gave up 2 bases, with 10 bases separating them. Germline loops: CDR1 MRHNA, CDR2 SNTAGT. In the original workflow: Estimation of nucleated cell counts was performed using reference gene primer amplification. Method: immunoSEQ multiplex PCR; TCRdb's copy keeps in-frame clones and lacks some. V, J and clone size are those of that table, while D and trimming were read from the DNA. The table lists roughly 80,000 clones, roughly nine tenths of them singletons. The rearrangement links TRBV6-4 to TRBJ1-2; maybe TRBD1 (6 bases). The clonotype comes from a human donor in a cohort sampled during active COVID-19. The sample taken for sequencing was peripheral blood. This CDR3 is CASSQTGNYGYTF. In DNA form, the CDR3 reads TGTGCCAGCAGCCAAACAGGGAACTATGGCTACACCTTC.